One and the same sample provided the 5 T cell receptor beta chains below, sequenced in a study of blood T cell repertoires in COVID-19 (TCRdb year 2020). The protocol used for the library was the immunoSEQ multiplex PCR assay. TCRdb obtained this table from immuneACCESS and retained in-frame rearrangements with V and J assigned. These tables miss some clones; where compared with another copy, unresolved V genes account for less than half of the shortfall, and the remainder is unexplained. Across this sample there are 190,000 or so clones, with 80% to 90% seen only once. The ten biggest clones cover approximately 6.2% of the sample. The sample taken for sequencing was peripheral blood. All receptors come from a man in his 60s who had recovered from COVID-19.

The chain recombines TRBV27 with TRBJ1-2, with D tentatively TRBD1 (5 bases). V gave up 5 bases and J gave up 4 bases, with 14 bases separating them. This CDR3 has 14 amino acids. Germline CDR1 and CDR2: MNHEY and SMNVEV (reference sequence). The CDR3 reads CASSPGGVGYGYTF. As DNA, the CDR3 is TGTGCCAGCAGTCCGGGGGGGGTTGGCTATGGCTACACCTTC.

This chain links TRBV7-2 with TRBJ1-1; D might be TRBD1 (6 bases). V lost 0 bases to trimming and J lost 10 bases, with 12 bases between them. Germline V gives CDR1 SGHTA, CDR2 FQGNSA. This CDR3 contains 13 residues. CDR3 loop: CASSLALTTGAFF. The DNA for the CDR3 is TGTGCCAGCAGCTTAGCTTTGACGACAGGAGCTTTCTTT. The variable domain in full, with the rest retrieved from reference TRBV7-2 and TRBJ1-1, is GAGVSQSPSNKVTEKGKDVELRCDPISGHTALYWYRQSLGQGLEFLIYFQGNSAPDKSGLPSDRFSAERTGGSVSTLTIQRTQQEDSAVYLCASSLALTTGAFFGQGTRLTVV.

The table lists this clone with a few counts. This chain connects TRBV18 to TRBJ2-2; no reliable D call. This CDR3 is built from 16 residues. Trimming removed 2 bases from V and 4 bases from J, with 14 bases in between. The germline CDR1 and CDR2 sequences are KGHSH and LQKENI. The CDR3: CASSPVRPSITGELFF. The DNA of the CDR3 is TGTGCCAGCTCACCAGTCCGCCCGTCTATCACCGGGGAGCTGTTTTTT.

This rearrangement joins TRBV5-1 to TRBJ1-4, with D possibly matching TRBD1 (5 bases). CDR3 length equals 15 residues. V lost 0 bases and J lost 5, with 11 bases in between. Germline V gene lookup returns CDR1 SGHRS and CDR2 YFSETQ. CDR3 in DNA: TGCGCCAGCAGCTTGGTGGCAGGACAAAATGAAAAACTGTTTTTT. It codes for CASSLVAGQNEKLFF. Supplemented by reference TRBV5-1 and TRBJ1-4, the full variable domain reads KAGVTQTPRYLIKTRGQQVTLSCSPISGHRSVSWYQQTPGQGLQFLFEYFSETQRNKGNFPGRFSGRQFSNSRSEMNVSTLELGDSALYLCASSLVAGQNEKLFFGSGTQLSVL.

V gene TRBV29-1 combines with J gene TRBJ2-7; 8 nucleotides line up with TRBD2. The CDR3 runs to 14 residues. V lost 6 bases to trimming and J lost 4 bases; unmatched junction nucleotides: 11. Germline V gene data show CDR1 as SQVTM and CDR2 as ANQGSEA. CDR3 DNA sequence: TGCAGCGTCGGGGGGGGCAGGGGTAGTTACGAGCAGTACTTC. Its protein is CSVGGGRGSYEQYF.